A single sample gave rise to the 28 T cell receptor beta chains below, sequenced in a study of blood T cell repertoires in COVID-19. The table came from immunoSEQ multiplex PCR; TCRdb's copy has only in-frame clones and leaves some out. The table has fewer than 400,000 clones, 85% seen once. Sample: PBMCs or T cells enriched from blood (not recorded which). The source is a woman aged 25 to 39 who had been exposed to COVID-19.

The V and J genes are TRBV7-9 and TRBJ2-5; 11 nucleotides align to TRBD1. V lost 5 bases to trimming and J lost 5 bases; unmatched junction nucleotides: 4. CDR1 and CDR2 (germline): SEHNR, FQNEAQ (reference sequence). The CDR3 covers 14 residues. CDR3 in amino acids: CASSADRGRETQYF. The CDR3 DNA is TGTGCCAGCAGCGCGGACAGGGGGCGTGAGACCCAGTACTTC.

This clone has only a few counts. The chain is built from TRBV18 and TRBJ1-2; the D gene is possibly TRBD1 (5 bases). The V end lost 4 bases, the J end lost 8 bases, and 20 bases lay between the germline ends. The CDR3 spans 15 residues. Germline V CDR1 and CDR2: KGHSH, LQKENI. CDR3 DNA: TGTGCCAGCTCACAAAGTACCGGGGGATCCGGAGGCTACACCTTC. Protein sequence: CASSQSTGGSGGYTF.

V gene TRBV28 combines with J gene TRBJ1-1; TRBD1 matches at 10 bases. CDR1 and CDR2 (germline): MDHEN, SYDVKM. CDR3 length equals 16 residues. With 5 bases clipped from V and 0 bases from J, the junction kept 6 bases outside the gene matches. CDR3 sequence: CASSGPGQGLNTEAFF. In nucleotides, the CDR3 is TGTGCCAGCAGTGGACCGGGACAGGGGTTGAACACTGAAGCTTTCTTT. The full variable domain, completed using reference TRBV28 and TRBJ1-1, is DVKVTQSSRYLVKRTGEKVFLECVQDMDHENMFWYRQDPGLGLRLIYFSYDVKMKEKGDIPEGYSVSREKKERFSLILESASTNQTSMYLCASSGPGQGLNTEAFFGQGTRLTVV.

This clone qualifies as medium-sized. The rearrangement uses TRBV6-4 and TRBJ2-2, with D perhaps matching TRBD1 (6 bases). This CDR3 comprises 14 residues. V was clipped by 5 bases and J by 0 bases, with 7 bases between them. The germline V gene has CDR1 MRHNA and CDR2 SNTAGT. The DNA for the CDR3 is TGTGCCAGCAGTCGGGACACGAACACCGGGGAGCTGTTTTTT. Amino acid sequence: CASSRDTNTGELFF.

J is TRBJ2-7 and V is TRBV18; 8 positions agree with TRBD1. CDR1 is KGHSH and CDR2 is LQKENI in the germline V gene. The length of the CDR3 is 15 residues. V gave up 4 bases and J gave up 5 bases; unmatched junction bases: 10. CDR3 residues: CASSLYSTGANEQYF. The CDR3 DNA reads TGTGCCAGCTCACTATACTCGACAGGGGCCAACGAGCAGTACTTC.

The CDR3 coding sequence is TGCGCCAGCAGACCAGACAAGTTCTATGGCTACACCTTC. It is translated as CASRPDKFYGYTF. The genes are TRBV5-1 and TRBJ1-2; D is unresolved. The CDR3 has 13 amino acids. Trimming stripped 5 bases from V and 4 bases from J, with 12 bases between. Germline V CDR1 and CDR2: SGHRS, YFSETQ.

Ten or more counts support this clone. The chain carries TRBV4-2 and TRBJ1-6, with 8 positions matching TRBD1. This CDR3 spans 15 amino acids. The germline V gene has CDR1 LGHNA and CDR2 YNFKEQ. The V gene end was trimmed by 1 base and the J gene end by 8 bases; junction bases not matched to a gene: 4. The CDR3 loop is CASSQVQGAHSPLHF. CDR3 coding DNA: TGTGCCAGCAGCCAAGTCCAGGGGGCTCATTCACCCCTCCACTTT.

The rearrangement joins TRBV6-5 to TRBJ1-5, with 8 bases lining up with TRBD1. V dropped 10 bases and J dropped 3; count of bases not matched to a gene: 5. CDR3 length: 13 amino acids. Per the germline V gene, CDR1 is MNHEY and CDR2 is SVGAGI. Written as DNA, the CDR3 is TGTGCCACCAGACAGGGGACCAATCAGCCCCAGCATTTT. Translation gives CATRQGTNQPQHF.

The genes are TRBV7-9 and TRBJ2-2, with 7 nucleotides matching TRBD2. CDR1 and CDR2 (germline): SEHNR, FQNEAQ (reference sequence). The CDR3 is made up of 16 amino acids. V was pared by 3 bases and J by 0 bases, with 4 bases of the junction left unmatched. CDR3 coding DNA: TGTGCCAGCAGCTTCGGTAGCGGGCCGAACACCGGGGAGCTGTTTTTT. This translates into CASSFGSGPNTGELFF.

The chain joins TRBV5-1 to TRBJ1-4; D is undetermined. Between the trimmed V and J ends, which lost 0 bases and 3 bases, there was a span of 9 bases. The CDR3 is 15 amino acids. From germline, CDR1 is SGHRS and CDR2 YFSETQ. The CDR3 region has the DNA TGCGCCAGCAGCTTGGGTCGGGGTTCTAATGAAAAACTGTTTTTT. This encodes CASSLGRGSNEKLFF.

The V and J genes are TRBV25-1 and TRBJ2-7, with TRBD2 matching 7 bases. With V trimmed by 5 bases and J by 3 bases, 19 bases remained unmatched. The CDR3 runs 18 residues. CDR1 MGHDK and CDR2 SYGVNS come from the germline V gene. The CDR3 DNA reads as TGTGCCAGCAGTAGACCGACTTCCCGGGACTACAAATTCTACGAGCAGTACTTC. It translates to CASSRPTSRDYKFYEQYF.

The J gene is TRBJ2-3, the V gene TRBV3-1 (or the pseudogene TRBV3-2); 11 bases match TRBD2. Germline loops: CDR1 LGHDT, CDR2 YNNKEL (reference sequence). This CDR3 has 15 residues. Germline trimming cut 4 bases from V and 2 bases from J; bases unmatched to any gene: 2. The CDR3: CASSLAGGPTDTQYF. CDR3 DNA sequence: TGTGCCAGCAGCCTAGCGGGGGGGCCCACAGATACGCAGTATTTT.

This sequence joins TRBV19 and TRBJ2-5, with 7 bases that match TRBD1. The CDR3 covers 16 residues. From germline, CDR1 is LNHDA and CDR2 SQIVND (reference sequence). With V trimmed by 6 bases and J by 1 base, 11 bases remained unmatched. The CDR3 here is CASRKLSGTAQETQYF. The DNA for the CDR3 is TGTGCCAGTAGGAAACTTAGTGGGACAGCCCAAGAGACCCAGTACTTC.

This chain uses TRBV2 with TRBJ2-3, with 7 bases aligning to TRBD1. V shed 7 bases and J 5 bases; nucleotides not matched to a gene: 6. The CDR3 extends over 13 amino acids. Germline CDR1 is SNHLY and CDR2 is FYNNEI. CDR3 residues: CASTKNRGDTQYF. The CDR3 coding sequence is TGTGCCAGCACCAAGAACAGGGGAGATACGCAGTATTTT.

The rearrangement links TRBV4-1 to TRBJ1-4; unclear D gene. The ends were cut back, 0 bases at V and 7 bases at J, with 6 bases in the middle. CDR1 and CDR2 (germline): MGHRA, YSYEKL. CDR3 length equals 13 residues. CDR3 nucleotides: TGCGCCAGCAGCCAAGAGAGCGGTGAAAAACTGTTTTTT. It yields the protein CASSQESGEKLFF.

The chain joins TRBV2 to TRBJ1-3, with TRBD1 identical over 10 bases. This CDR3 has 17 amino acids. With V trimmed by 5 bases and J by 1 base, 8 bases remained unmatched. Germline CDR1 SNHLY, CDR2 FYNNEI. As DNA, the CDR3 is TGTGCCAGCAGTTCCGGGACAGGGGTCCGATCTGGAAACACCATATATTTT. Residues: CASSSGTGVRSGNTIYF.

J is TRBJ1-1 and V is TRBV4-3; D possibly corresponds to TRBD1 (6 bases). The CDR3 has 17 residues. V was trimmed by 2 bases and J by 1 base, leaving 17 bases between them. CDR1 and CDR2 (germline): LGHNA, YSLEER. The CDR3: CASSQTPLGRGNTEAFF. DNA for the CDR3: TGCGCCAGCAGCCAAACTCCTTTGGGCAGGGGGAACACTGAAGCTTTCTTT.

This clone appeared once. This rearrangement joins TRBV28 to TRBJ1-1, with D unresolved. Germline assignment: CDR1 MDHEN and CDR2 SYDVKM. This CDR3 is 12 amino acids long. Trimming removed 2 bases at V and 5 bases at J, with 6 bases between. The CDR3 is CASSLRDTEAFF. CDR3 sequence (DNA): TGTGCCAGCAGTTTACGGGATACTGAAGCTTTCTTT.

The chain joins TRBV3-1 (or the pseudogene TRBV3-2) to TRBJ2-7; D remains unclear. Per germline, CDR1 LGHDT and CDR2 YNNKEL (reference sequence). The V end was cut by 5 bases, the J end by 3 bases, with 5 bases between. The CDR3 consists of 11 residues. The CDR3 DNA follows: TGTGCCAGCAGCGTCTTCTACGAGCAGTACTTC. Residues: CASSVFYEQYF.

The rearrangement links TRBV13 to TRBJ1-2, with D unresolved. Germline-derived CDR1 and CDR2 are PRHDT and FYEKMQ (reference sequence). The CDR3 spans 13 residues. Trimming removed 5 bases from V and 0 bases from J, with 7 bases in between. The CDR3 sequence is CASSLPPNYGYTF. DNA of the CDR3: TGTGCCAGCAGCCTACCCCCTAACTATGGCTACACCTTC.

The rearrangement joins TRBV7-6 to TRBJ2-1; D unresolved. V lost 5 bases, J lost 6 bases, and 17 bases lay in between. CDR1 is SGHVS and CDR2 is FNYEAQ in the germline V gene. The CDR3 contains 15 residues. CDR3 residues: CASSPDSRSGNEQFF. The CDR3, as DNA: TGTGCCAGCAGCCCCGACTCCCGTTCGGGCAATGAGCAGTTCTTC.

The chain joins TRBV19 to TRBJ1-3; tentatively, D is TRBD1 (6 bases). Looked up from germline, CDR1 is LNHDA and CDR2 is SQIVND (reference sequence). V was cut by 6 bases and J by 3 bases, with 12 bases left in between. CDR3 length: 14 residues. The CDR3 region is CASRFRGDGNTIYF. CDR3 nucleotides: TGTGCCAGTAGGTTCAGGGGTGATGGAAACACCATATATTTT.

The chain uses TRBV28 and TRBJ1-6; the match to TRBD1 covers 7 bases. With 5 bases clipped from V and 1 base from J, the junction kept 2 bases outside the gene matches. The CDR3 is made up of 15 amino acids. CDR1 MDHEN and CDR2 SYDVKM come from the germline V gene. CDR3 nucleotides: TGTGCCAGCAGTGCAGGGGGTTCCTATAATTCACCCCTCCACTTT. This translates into CASSAGGSYNSPLHF.

The chain employs TRBV11-3 and TRBJ2-3, with D maybe TRBD2 (6 bases). The CDR3 covers 14 residues. Germline CDR1 SGHNT, CDR2 YENEEA. V was clipped by 5 bases and J by 3 bases, with 12 bases between them. This CDR3 is CASSLAFGTDTQYF. DNA of the CDR3: TGTGCCAGCAGCCTAGCGTTCGGGACAGATACGCAGTATTTT.

This clone has just one count. The V call is TRBV10-2, the J call TRBJ2-2; D perhaps matches TRBD2 (5 bases). Trimming pared 7 bases from V and 6 bases from J, leaving 12 bases between. This CDR3 spans 13 amino acids. Germline CDR1 and CDR2: WSHSY and SAAADI. The CDR3 region has the DNA TGCGCCAGCACAGAACTAGTAGCCGGGGAGCTGTTTTTT. Translated: CASTELVAGELFF.

This chain connects TRBV4-2 to TRBJ2-1; 9 bases agree with TRBD2. V trimming: 3 bases; J trimming: 7 bases; junction bases outside the gene matches: 13. Germline CDR1 and CDR2: LGHNA and YNFKEQ. The CDR3 consists of 17 residues. The CDR3 DNA reads as TGTGCCAGCAGCCAGGAACTCTCGGGACTAGCTTCAAATGAGCAGTTCTTC. Its protein product is CASSQELSGLASNEQFF.

The chain couples TRBV10-3 to TRBJ1-1; 10 nucleotides agree with TRBD1. The germline V gene encodes CDR1 ENHRY and CDR2 SYGVKD. CDR3 length: 14 amino acids. The junction had 13 bases not matched to a gene; V was cut back by 7 bases and J by 11 bases. The CDR3 is CAIKGQGIVEEAFF. CDR3 nucleotide sequence: TGTGCCATCAAGGGACAGGGGATAGTAGAAGAGGCTTTCTTT.

The gene calls are TRBV10-1 and TRBJ2-7, with D tentatively TRBD1 (5 bases). The CDR3 loop spans 14 amino acids. Germline values: CDR1 WNHNN, CDR2 SYGVQD (reference sequence). The germline V and J ends were trimmed by 8 bases and 0 bases, with 14 bases remaining between them. CDR3 sequence: CASPRADSSYEQYF. The CDR3 coding sequence is TGCGCCAGCCCTCGGGCCGACAGCTCCTACGAGCAGTACTTC.